This T cell receptor beta chain came from a study of a mutant IDH1 vaccine in newly diagnosed glioma. Whole-study context: Sex distribution of treated patients was about 60% male and about 40% female; mean age was around 40 years.

The length of the CDR3 is 15 residues. CDR1 is SGHRS, CDR2 YFSETQ, per germline. V lost 1 base, J lost 0 bases, and 7 bases lay in between. Clones were sequenced by immunoSEQ multiplex PCR, and TCRdb holds only the in-frame ones, with some missing. The profile shows around 50,000 clones, over 80% of them singletons. As to this clone: Its antigen is unidentified.

Whole-study findings and limits: Pseudoprogression looked unconnected to shifts in top peripheral T cell clonotypes. Evidence of vaccine-induced immune responses was documented in approximately 93% of patients.

The time point: week 5, during vaccination. The study gave 300 ug of mutant IDH1 20-mer peptide per vaccine dose, with topical imiquimod. The sequences come from PBMCs, collected from a glioma patient whose treatment included an IDH1 peptide vaccine. The clonotype comes from a woman aged 35 to 49 with glioma. The chain employs TRBV5-1 and TRBJ1-4; D gene ambiguous. The CDR3 DNA reads as TGCGCCAGCAGCTTGACAGTTGCAACTAATGAAAAACTGTTTTTT. Amino acids: CASSLTVATNEKLFF.